The rows below give T cell receptor beta chains drawn from one sample of a study of T cells in localized non-small cell lung cancer. Generated by immunoSEQ multiplex PCR, the TCRdb table keeps only in-frame clones and is missing some. The sample has more than 20,000 clones, less than 90% seen once. This sample comprised peripheral blood, obtained before any cancer treatment. The receptors come from a female donor of 60 years or more with stage I lung adenocarcinoma. Both conserved end residues are part of each CDR3. The order of the fields is D gene, V gene, clone size, J gene, CDR3 DNA, CDR3 protein. D genes are given only for firm matches. Clone size is shown for a subset of rows, as once, few, many or a class of expanded clone.

>-|TRBV6-1|-|TRBJ1-5
TGTGCCAGCAGTGAAGAAAGGGGCAATCAGCCCCAGCATTTT
CASSEERGNQPQHF
>-|TRBV11-3|-|TRBJ2-7
TGTGCCAGCAGCTTAACAGGGAACTACGAGCAGTACTTC
CASSLTGNYEQYF
>-|TRBV27|-|TRBJ2-3
TGTGCCAGCAGTCCAAACAGTCCCAGGGGCACAGATACGCAGTATTTT
CASSPNSPRGTDTQYF
>-|TRBV7-9|-|TRBJ1-4
TGTGCCAGCCCCGGGGCGGATAATGAAAAACTGTTTTTT
CASPGADNEKLFF
>TRBD1|TRBV5-1|-|TRBJ2-1
TGCGCCAGCAGCACAGGGGACCACAATGAGCAGTTCTTC
CASSTGDHNEQFF
>-|TRBV4-1|-|TRBJ1-2
TGCGCCAGCAGCCACGGAGTCCTTCGGGCCTCGAAAGCTAACTATGGCTACACCTTC
CASSHGVLRASKANYGYTF
>TRBD1|TRBV7-8|few|TRBJ1-5
TGTGCCAGCAGTTGGGACAGGGTCAGCAATCAGCCCCAGCATTTT
CASSWDRVSNQPQHF
>-|TRBV27|once|TRBJ1-2
TGTGCCAGCAGCCCCTCGGGGGCGACCTATGGCTACACCTTC
CASSPSGATYGYTF
>-|TRBV7-9|-|TRBJ1-2
TGTGCCACTACAGGCGGGCAGGGAGGGGTGCTTGGCTACACCTTC
CATTGGQGGVLGYTF
>-|TRBV5-1|-|TRBJ2-2
TGCGCCAGCAGCTTCTCGGGACCCTTGAGGTCCGGGGAGCTGTTTTTT
CASSFSGPLRSGELFF
>-|TRBV10-2|-|TRBJ1-4
TGCGCCAGCAGGAGGGCACAGGGAAAACTGTTTTTT
CASRRAQGKLFF
>TRBD1|TRBV9|once|TRBJ1-4
TGTGCCTCTCACAGGGGAGGGAATGGTGAAAAACTGTTTTTT
CASHRGGNGEKLFF
>TRBD1|TRBV19|-|TRBJ1-2
TGTGCCAGTAGGGGGGACAGCTATGGCTACACCTTC
CASRGDSYGYTF
>TRBD1|TRBV30|-|TRBJ1-2
TGTGCCTGGGGTTCCGGGACAGGGGGAATCGGCTATGGCTACACCTTC
CAWGSGTGGIGYGYTF
>-|TRBV5-1|-|TRBJ1-1
TGCGCCAGCAGCTTGGGGACTGAGGGCGGGAACACTGAAGCTTTCTTT
CASSLGTEGGNTEAFF
>-|TRBV6-7|few|TRBJ2-1
TGTGCCAGCAGTTACTCTCCCCTCGACTACAATGAGCAGTTCTTC
CASSYSPLDYNEQFF
>TRBD1|TRBV10-3|few|TRBJ1-2
TGTGCCACCGGGACAGGGTCTTCTGGCTACACCTTC
CATGTGSSGYTF
>-|TRBV9|-|TRBJ2-2
TGTGCCAGCAGCCTAAACACCGGGGAGCTGTTTTTT
CASSLNTGELFF
>-|TRBV5-6|-|TRBJ2-7
TGTGCCAGCAGCTTGGCCGGGTTATACGAGCAGTACTTC
CASSLAGLYEQYF
>TRBD1|TRBV7-9|-|TRBJ1-3
TGTGCCAGCAGCCCGGGACAGAGAAACACCATATATTTT
CASSPGQRNTIYF
>-|TRBV7-3|-|TRBJ2-3
TGTGCCAGCAGCCCAACTCCCCGGGCGAGCGTTGGTACGCAGTATTTT
CASSPTPRASVGTQYF
>TRBD2|TRBV30|-|TRBJ2-1
TGTGCCTGGACCTTACTAGCGGGGGCTTACAATGAGCAGTTCTTC
CAWTLLAGAYNEQFF
>-|TRBV10-3|-|TRBJ1-1
TGTGCCATAAGTCCCGGGACATTTAACACTGAAGCTTTCTTT
CAISPGTFNTEAFF
>-|TRBV27|-|TRBJ2-2
TGTGCCAGCGGGGGCACTAACACCGGGGAGCTGTTTTTT
CASGGTNTGELFF
>-|TRBV18|-|TRBJ1-1
TGTGCCAGCTCATACGACCTGAACACTGAAGCTTTCTTT
CASSYDLNTEAFF
>-|TRBV5-6|-|TRBJ1-2
TGTGCCAGCAGCTTGGGGATAGGATACGGTGGTGGCTACACCTTC
CASSLGIGYGGGYTF
>TRBD2|TRBV28|-|TRBJ2-7
TGTGCCAGCAGAAATAGCGGGAGGGCCTACGAGCAGTACTTC
CASRNSGRAYEQYF
>TRBD1|TRBV15|-|TRBJ1-2
TGTGCCACCAGCACCATGGAGAGGACAGGGGATTTTAACTATGGCTACACCTTC
CATSTMERTGDFNYGYTF
>TRBD2|TRBV5-4|-|TRBJ2-7
TGTGCCAGCAGCTTGAGGTCTAGCGGGGGGGCCTACGAGCAGTACTTC
CASSLRSSGGAYEQYF
>-|TRBV5-1|-|TRBJ2-2
TGCGCCAGCAGCTTGTCGGCGGGGCGACTTGGGACCGGGGAGCTGTTTTTT
CASSLSAGRLGTGELFF
>-|TRBV5-1|few|TRBJ2-1
TGCGCCAGCAGCGAGGACACTTACAATGAGCAGTTCTTC
CASSEDTYNEQFF
>-|TRBV30|once|TRBJ2-5
TGTGCCTGGAGTGTAGGCCACCGGGAGACCCAGTACTTC
CAWSVGHRETQYF
>-|TRBV18|once|TRBJ1-3
TGTGCCAGCTCACCCCTTTTCGGGGGCTCTGGAAACACCATATATTTT
CASSPLFGGSGNTIYF
>TRBD1|TRBV18|-|TRBJ2-1
TGTGCCAGCTCACCTCCTGGGACAGGGCAGACCTCAGGTGAGCAGTTCTTC
CASSPPGTGQTSGEQFF
>-|TRBV11-2|-|TRBJ1-1
TGTGCCAGCAGCTTAGAGGCAGAGAACACTGAAGCTTTCTTT
CASSLEAENTEAFF
>TRBD2|TRBV19|-|TRBJ2-7
TGTGCCAGTAGTCATCGCGGGGGGATGCGGGCAAACGAGCAGTACTTC
CASSHRGGMRANEQYF
>TRBD2|TRBV5-1|medium-sized|TRBJ2-1
TGCGCCAGCAGCTTCGGGACTAGCGGGAGCGTCGCCTCCAATGAGCAGTTCTTC
CASSFGTSGSVASNEQFF
>-|TRBV2|-|TRBJ2-2
TGTGCCAGCAGGGACACCGGGGAGCTGTTTTTT
CASRDTGELFF
>TRBD1|TRBV18|-|TRBJ2-2
TGTGCCAGCTCACCAGCGACGGACAGGGTGACCGGGGAGCTGTTTTTT
CASSPATDRVTGELFF
>-|TRBV4-1|-|TRBJ2-2
TGCGCCAGCAGCCTCTCAGGTGGTGTTACCGGGGAGCTGTTTTTT
CASSLSGGVTGELFF
>-|TRBV5-4|-|TRBJ2-1
TGTGCCAGCAGCTTGGGCCTAGTCTACAATGAGCAGTTCTTC
CASSLGLVYNEQFF
>-|TRBV6-5|-|TRBJ1-1
TGTGCCAGCAGTTACATGGAGGTGGAGCGGAACACTGAAGCTTTCTTT
CASSYMEVERNTEAFF
>-|TRBV14|-|TRBJ2-6
TGTGCCAGCAGCCAAGCTATGGTATCTGGGGCCAACGTCCTGACTTTC
CASSQAMVSGANVLTF
>-|TRBV29-1|-|TRBJ1-1
TGCAGCGTTGCGACCGTAAGGGAGGGGAAAGCTTTCTTT
CSVATVREGKAFF